Listed below are T cell receptor beta chains from one sample, sequenced in a study of long-term antiretroviral therapy in people with HIV. The table came from immunoSEQ multiplex PCR; TCRdb's copy has only in-frame clones and leaves some out. The sample yields roughly 30,000 clones, about 93% seen once. Material: unsorted PBMCs, obtained roughly 6.5 years after starting antiretroviral therapy. These TCRs come from a woman in her thirties or forties with HIV. Each CDR3 is given with its conserved first and last residue.

J: TRBJ1-6; V: TRBV6-5; CDR3: CASMTALGRSVHF
J: TRBJ1-2; V: TRBV9; CDR3: CASSVGGTGNYGYTF
J: TRBJ2-1; V: TRBV7-9; CDR3: CASSLSESSYNEQFF
J: TRBJ1-2; V: TRBV5-5; CDR3: CASSLALVAPHGYTF
J: TRBJ1-2; V: TRBV5-8; CDR3: CASSPTAIYGYTF
J: TRBJ2-5; V: TRBV10-3; CDR3: CAISEMAGGQETQYF
J: TRBJ1-2; V: TRBV4-3; CDR3: CASSPVGQALYYGYTF
J: TRBJ1-1; V: TRBV7-3; CDR3: CASSLGQGRFAEAFF
J: TRBJ2-1; V: TRBV9; CDR3: CASSVGVSGLASDEQFF
J: TRBJ1-5; V: TRBV30; CDR3: CAWAGGGNQPQHF
J: TRBJ2-1; V: TRBV7-2; CDR3: CASSPILAGSEQFF
J: TRBJ1-1; V: TRBV5-5; CDR3: CASSLVTGDEAFF
J: TRBJ2-7; V: TRBV4-3; CDR3: CASSTLAGGPYEQYF
J: TRBJ1-4; V: TRBV27; CDR3: CASSSTAGTGRREKLFF
J: TRBJ2-2; V: TRBV18; CDR3: CASSPPGGRTGELFF
J: TRBJ1-2; V: TRBV4-3; CDR3: CASSQDRLGGGYGYTF
J: TRBJ2-5; V: TRBV11-2; CDR3: CASSLVAGTGGETQYF
J: TRBJ2-6; V: TRBV4-1; CDR3: CASSQQGPPAGANVLTF
J: TRBJ2-7; V: TRBV11-3; CDR3: CASSLDYLSYEQYF
J: TRBJ1-4; V: TRBV19; CDR3: CASRPPGQGAREKLFF
J: TRBJ1-1; V: TRBV7-3; CDR3: CASSPGGKNTEAFF
J: TRBJ2-7; V: TRBV5-1; CDR3: CASSLWGVDEQYF
J: TRBJ1-4; V: TRBV4-3; CDR3: CASSQDGEGFNEKLFF
J: TRBJ1-2; V: TRBV19; CDR3: CASSTLSVRGYGYTF
J: TRBJ2-5; V: TRBV30; CDR3: CAWSEAGQTQYF
J: TRBJ2-5; V: TRBV6-5; CDR3: CASSYSMAGGRETQYF
J: TRBJ1-1; V: TRBV6-5; CDR3: CASTEWGTEAFF
J: TRBJ1-6; V: TRBV4-1; CDR3: CASSLGTFNSPLHF
J: TRBJ2-2; V: TRBV19; CDR3: CASSIEQANTGELFF
J: TRBJ1-3; V: TRBV19; CDR3: CASSTGRGNTIYF
J: TRBJ1-1; V: TRBV5-1; CDR3: CASSFGGGGTEAFF
J: TRBJ2-1; V: TRBV30; CDR3: CAWSARGSSYNEQFF
J: TRBJ2-7; V: TRBV10-3; CDR3: CAIRTRTGNYEQYF
J: TRBJ2-1; V: TRBV11-2; CDR3: CASSSPGPYYNEQFF
J: TRBJ1-2; V: TRBV19; CDR3: CASSIGESGYTF
J: TRBJ1-2; V: TRBV18; CDR3: CASSPPYRPNYGYTF
J: TRBJ2-5; V: TRBV19; CDR3: CASSNRDFQETQYF
J: TRBJ2-3; V: TRBV11-3; CDR3: CASSIGGTDTQYF
J: TRBJ1-4; V: TRBV30; CDR3: CAWSVGQELFF
J: TRBJ1-4; V: TRBV19; CDR3: CASKGAANEKLFF
J: TRBJ1-1; V: TRBV4-1; CDR3: CASSQGGTGAEAFF
J: TRBJ2-2; V: TRBV10-3; CDR3: CASKTGTGELFF
J: TRBJ2-1; V: TRBV4-3; CDR3: CASSQDLSSGGYNEQFF
J: TRBJ1-2; V: TRBV4-1; CDR3: CASSYGQGTNYGYTF
J: TRBJ1-5; V: TRBV7-9; CDR3: CASRGTNSNQPQHF
J: TRBJ2-1; V: TRBV5-3; CDR3: CARSLDPLPTGRTYNEQFF